This T cell receptor beta chain was observed in a study of cytomegalovirus exposure and HLA in healthy donors. Study context: Later analysis reported that the 110 or so validation repertoires shared the platform of the 600 to 750 first-cohort repertoires.

The donors were part of the validation cohort of 120 or so subjects. That cohort was separate from the first cohort, which comprised under 750 subjects. Regarding the study as a whole: The study recorded around 160 TCR beta chains that were cytomegalovirus-associated.

A word on this clone: The antigen is undetermined.

TCRdb's table, derived via immunoSEQ multiplex PCR, lists solely in-frame clones and lacks some. Among 150,000 to 200,000 clones listed, 85% were seen once. The sequencing input was PBMCs. The sequence came from a man younger than 30 in good health and CMV-seropositive.

The CDR3 nucleotides read TGTGCCAGCAGCTTGAGTGAGTACGAGCAGTACTTC. It specifies CASSLSEYEQYF. The chain has TRBV7-9 and TRBJ2-7; D ambiguous. Germline CDR1 reads SEHNR; CDR2 reads FQNEAQ (reference sequence). Trimming pared 3 bases from V and 4 bases from J, leaving 7 bases between. This CDR3 is 12 amino acids long.